This entry is about one T cell receptor beta chain. This sample's time point: peripheral blood 6 weeks after treatment start. Sequencing was performed with immunoSEQ multiplex PCR; in TCRdb, only in-frame clones are kept and a portion is missing. The table shows 41,000 or so clones, with more than 75% occurring only once. Germline lookup yields CDR1 SGHTA and CDR2 FQGNSA. There are 14 residues in the CDR3. The V gene lost 4 bases and the J gene lost 4 bases, with 11 bases spanning the gap. The sample belongs to a study of PD-L1 blockade in urothelial cancer. J is TRBJ1-3 and V is TRBV7-2, with D perhaps matching TRBD1 (6 bases). This specimen was PBMCs, taken around atezolizumab (anti-PD-L1) treatment. The sequence came from an older man with urothelial cancer. The chain's CDR3 is CASSSGQAGNTIYF. CDR3 nucleotides: TGTGCCAGCAGCTCGGGACAAGCGGGAAACACCATATATTTT.